This T cell receptor beta chain was documented in a study of T cell changes during pregnancy in multiple sclerosis. The V end lost 1 base, the J end lost 4 bases, and 8 bases lay between the germline ends. This CDR3 region has 14 residues. Germline V CDR1 and CDR2: SGHRS, YFSETQ. Clones were read by immunoSEQ multiplex PCR, and TCRdb kept only the in-frame ones, dropping some. The sample carries tens of thousands of clones, about 90% recorded once. This TCR derives from a female donor with multiple sclerosis, enrolled in a pregnancy study. J is TRBJ2-2 and V is TRBV5-1; TRBD1 is a possible D gene (5 bases). This material consisted of peripheral blood, taken before pregnancy. The CDR3 is CASSLTGPTGELFF. The CDR3 coding sequence is TGCGCCAGCAGCTTGACAGGCCCCACCGGGGAGCTGTTTTTT.